This T cell receptor (beta chain) was documented in a study of regulatory T cells in long-lasting Graves disease. Study-wide results and caveats: There was favoring of TRBV28, TRBJ1-2 and TRBJ2-5 in persistent disease. With a small sample size, accuracy may have been reduced.

Notes on this clonotype: What it binds is unknown.

In building TCR beta libraries, iRepertoire HTBI primers were used together with Arm-PCR of CDR3 regions. TCRdb ran MiXCR on the multiplex PCR reads and lists one entry per CDR3 protein. The top ten clones hold around 21% of a sample with 350,000 to 450,000 distinct CDR3 sequences, under 25% of them seen once. J lost 5 bases, V lost 3 bases, and 5 bases had no gene match. The CDR3 loop spans 14 amino acids. Germline V lookup: CDR1 DFQATT, CDR2 SNEGSKA (reference sequence). Sample time point: persistent/refractory GD, antithyroid drugs over 5 years with positive TRAb. Isolated PBMC RNA provided the starting material for the TCR library.

This receptor was obtained from a female donor with Graves disease. Specimen: peripheral blood mononuclear cells (PBMCs), collected when the disease was refractory, from a patient treated with antithyroid drugs. The J gene is TRBJ2-5, the V gene TRBV20-1, with 11 bases aligning to TRBD2. The CDR3 nucleotides read TGCAGTGCTAGCGAGACTAGCGGGATGGAGACCCAGTACTTC. Translating gives CSASETSGMETQYF.